This TCR beta chain was profiled in a study of shared clonotypes between healthy human individuals. Broader study findings: When naive CD4 clonotypes were compared across a handful of donors, around 5% were shared. Lower generation probabilities were found for non-shared clonotypes than for those shared by all four donors.

The method was immunoSEQ multiplex PCR; TCRdb's version includes in-frame clones alone and lacks a portion of them. The table shows millions of clones, with about 95% occurring only once. Trimming shortened V by 4 bases and J by 5 bases, and 17 bases separated the two germline ends. In germline, CDR1 is GTSNPN, CDR2 SVGIG (reference sequence). The CDR3 is 14 amino acids. As to this clone: Antigen unknown.

The chain is built from TRBV30 and TRBJ2-5; D is undetermined. Material: naive CD4+ T cells sorted from blood. Subset reported: CD45RA+ positively selected. The TCR comes from a young man in good health. The CDR3 reads CAWISGKGTETQYF. The CDR3 nucleotides are TGTGCCTGGATTTCCGGAAAGGGCACGGAGACCCAGTACTTC.